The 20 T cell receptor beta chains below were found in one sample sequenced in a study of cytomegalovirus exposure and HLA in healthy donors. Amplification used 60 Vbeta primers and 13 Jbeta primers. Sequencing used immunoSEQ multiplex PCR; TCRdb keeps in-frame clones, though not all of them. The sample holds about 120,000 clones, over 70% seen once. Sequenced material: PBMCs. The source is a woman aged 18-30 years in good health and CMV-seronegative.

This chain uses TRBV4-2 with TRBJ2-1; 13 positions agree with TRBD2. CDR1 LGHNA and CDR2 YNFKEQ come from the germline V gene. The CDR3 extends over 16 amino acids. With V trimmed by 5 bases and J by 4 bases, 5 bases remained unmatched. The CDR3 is CASSSRTSGGYNEQFF. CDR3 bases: TGTGCCAGCAGCTCCCGGACTAGCGGGGGATACAATGAGCAGTTCTTC.

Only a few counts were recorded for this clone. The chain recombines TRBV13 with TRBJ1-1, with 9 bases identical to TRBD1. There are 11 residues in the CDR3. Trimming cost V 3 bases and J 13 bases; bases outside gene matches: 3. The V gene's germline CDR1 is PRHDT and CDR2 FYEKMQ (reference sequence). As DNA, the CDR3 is TGTGCCAGCAGCTTCGGGACAGGGTTTTTCTTT. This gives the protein CASSFGTGFFF.

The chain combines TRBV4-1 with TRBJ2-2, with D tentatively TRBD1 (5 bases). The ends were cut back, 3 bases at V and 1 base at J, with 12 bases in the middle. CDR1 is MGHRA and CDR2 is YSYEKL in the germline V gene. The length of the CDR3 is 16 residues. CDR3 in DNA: TGCGCCAGCAGCCAGGATATCGGACAGAACACCGGGGAGCTGTTTTTT. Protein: CASSQDIGQNTGELFF.

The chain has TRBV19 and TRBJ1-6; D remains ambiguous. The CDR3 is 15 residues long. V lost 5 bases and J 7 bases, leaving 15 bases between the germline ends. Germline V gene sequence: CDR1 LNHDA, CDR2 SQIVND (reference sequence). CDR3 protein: CASSPSLYRNSPLHF. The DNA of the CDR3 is TGTGCCAGTAGTCCCTCCCTCTATCGGAATTCACCCCTCCACTTT.

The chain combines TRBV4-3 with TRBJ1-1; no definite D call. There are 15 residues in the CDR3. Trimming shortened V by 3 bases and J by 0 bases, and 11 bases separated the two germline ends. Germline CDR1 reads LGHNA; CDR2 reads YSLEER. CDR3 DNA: TGCGCCAGCAGCCACGGTCGAACAGTGAACACTGAAGCTTTCTTT. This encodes CASSHGRTVNTEAFF.

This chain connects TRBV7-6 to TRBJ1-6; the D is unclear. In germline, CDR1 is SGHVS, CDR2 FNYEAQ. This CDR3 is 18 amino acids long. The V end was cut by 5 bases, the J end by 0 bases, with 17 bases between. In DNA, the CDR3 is TGTGCCAGCAGCCCTAGCCTACTTCCGAACTCCTATAATTCACCCCTCCACTTT. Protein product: CASSPSLLPNSYNSPLHF.

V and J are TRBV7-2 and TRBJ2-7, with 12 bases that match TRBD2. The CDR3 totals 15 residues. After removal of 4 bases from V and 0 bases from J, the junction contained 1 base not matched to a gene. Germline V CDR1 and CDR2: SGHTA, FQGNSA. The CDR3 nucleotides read TGTGCCAGCAGCTCGACTAGCGGGAGCTCCTACGAGCAGTACTTC. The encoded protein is CASSSTSGSSYEQYF.

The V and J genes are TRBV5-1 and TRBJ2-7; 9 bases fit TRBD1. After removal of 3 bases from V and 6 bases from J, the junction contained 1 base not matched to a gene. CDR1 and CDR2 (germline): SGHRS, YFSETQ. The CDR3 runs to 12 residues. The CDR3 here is CASSSTGGEQYF. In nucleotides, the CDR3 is TGCGCCAGCAGCTCGACAGGGGGCGAGCAGTACTTC. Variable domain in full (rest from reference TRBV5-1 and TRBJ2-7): KAGVTQTPRYLIKTRGQQVTLSCSPISGHRSVSWYQQTPGQGLQFLFEYFSETQRNKGNFPGRFSGRQFSNSRSEMNVSTLELGDSALYLCASSSTGGEQYFGPGTRLTVT.

Here the CDR3 reads CASSDTGGASPLHF. In DNA form, the CDR3 reads TGCGCCAGCAGTGACACAGGGGGCGCGTCACCCCTCCACTTT. The gene calls are TRBV10-2 and TRBJ1-6, with 9 bases identical to TRBD1. The CDR3 is 14 amino acids. Trimming at V came to 3 bases and at J to 10 bases, leaving 4 bases not matched to a gene. Germline V gene lookup returns CDR1 WSHSY and CDR2 SAAADI.

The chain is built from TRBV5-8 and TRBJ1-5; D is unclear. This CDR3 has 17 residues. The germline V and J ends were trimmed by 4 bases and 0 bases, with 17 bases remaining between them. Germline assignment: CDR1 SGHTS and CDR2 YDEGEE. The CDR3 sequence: CASSPWSGRNSNQPQHF. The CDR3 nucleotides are TGTGCCAGCAGCCCCTGGAGCGGCCGAAATAGCAATCAGCCCCAGCATTTT.

CDR3 residues: CASRLAAPGLAANNEQFF. The CDR3 DNA follows: TGTGCAAGTCGCTTAGCAGCCCCGGGACTAGCGGCCAACAATGAGCAGTTCTTC. The chain carries TRBV12-2 and TRBJ2-1; TRBD2 is the table's D call and was not checked against the DNA. TRBV12-2 is a pseudogene locus. This CDR3 comprises 18 residues.

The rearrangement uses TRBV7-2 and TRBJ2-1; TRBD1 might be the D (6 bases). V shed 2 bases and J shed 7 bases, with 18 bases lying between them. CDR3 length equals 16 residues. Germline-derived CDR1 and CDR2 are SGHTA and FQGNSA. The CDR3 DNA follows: TGTGCCAGCAGCTTAAGGGGGAGCGCCCCTTTGAATGAGCAGTTCTTC. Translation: CASSLRGSAPLNEQFF.

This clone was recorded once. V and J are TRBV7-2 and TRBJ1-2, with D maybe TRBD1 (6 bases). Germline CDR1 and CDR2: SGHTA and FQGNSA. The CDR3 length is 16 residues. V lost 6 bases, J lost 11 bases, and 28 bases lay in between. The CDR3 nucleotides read TGTGCCAGCAGACAAACCGCAGCCGGGACAAGGGTTGGGTACACCTTC. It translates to CASRQTAAGTRVGYTF.

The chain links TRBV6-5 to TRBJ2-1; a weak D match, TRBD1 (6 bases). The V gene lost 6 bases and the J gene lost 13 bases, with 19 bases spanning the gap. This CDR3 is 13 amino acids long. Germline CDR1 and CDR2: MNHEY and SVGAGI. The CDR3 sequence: CASSYQRQETQFF. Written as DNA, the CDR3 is TGTGCCAGCAGCTACCAGAGACAGGAAACCCAGTTCTTC.

Here the CDR3 reads CASRGDSGNQPQHF. CDR3 sequence (DNA): TGTGCCAGCAGGGGGGACAGCGGCAATCAGCCCCAGCATTTT. The V and J genes are TRBV2 and TRBJ1-5; 7 bases map to TRBD1. J was trimmed by 2 bases and V by 6 bases; bases with no gene match: 4. Germline V lookup: CDR1 SNHLY, CDR2 FYNNEI. This CDR3 has 14 amino acids.

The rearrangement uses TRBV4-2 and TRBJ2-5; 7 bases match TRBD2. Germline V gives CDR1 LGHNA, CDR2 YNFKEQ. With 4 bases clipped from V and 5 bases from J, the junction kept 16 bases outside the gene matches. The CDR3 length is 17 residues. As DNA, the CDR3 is TGTGCCAGCAGCCTATCCCCCGCGGGAGTAGGGGCGGAGACCCAGTACTTC. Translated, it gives CASSLSPAGVGAETQYF.

CDR3 sequence (DNA): TGTGCCAGCAGGGCTAGGGACTTACCGAACACTGAAGCTTTCTTT. As protein: CASRARDLPNTEAFF. V gene TRBV6-5 combines with J gene TRBJ1-1, with a tentative D call TRBD1 (5 bases). The germline V gene encodes CDR1 MNHEY and CDR2 SVGAGI. CDR3 length: 15 amino acids. V lost 6 bases, J lost 1 base, and 15 bases lay in between.

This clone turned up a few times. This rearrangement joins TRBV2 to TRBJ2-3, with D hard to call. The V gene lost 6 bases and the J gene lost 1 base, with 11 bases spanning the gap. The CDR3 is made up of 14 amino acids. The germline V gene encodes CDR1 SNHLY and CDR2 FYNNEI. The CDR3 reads CASSLLTGTDTQYF. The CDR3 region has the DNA TGTGCCAGCAGCCTACTAACCGGCACAGATACGCAGTATTTT.

CDR3 residues: CASTERGEAWVQETQYF. Here the CDR3 DNA reads TGTGCCAGCACCGAACGGGGAGAAGCGTGGGTCCAAGAGACCCAGTACTTC. This sequence joins TRBV21-1 and TRBJ2-5; TRBD2 is the table's D call and was not checked against the DNA. TRBV21-1 is designated a pseudogene. This CDR3 is 17 amino acids long.

CDR3 residues: CASSADSRNSNSPLHF. CDR3 nucleotide sequence: TGTGCCAGCAGCGCGGACAGTAGAAACTCAAATTCACCCCTCCACTTT. The chain combines TRBV9 with TRBJ1-6; TRBD1 might be the D (6 bases). The CDR3 loop spans 16 amino acids. Germline CDR1 reads SGDLS; CDR2 reads YYNGEE. V was pared by 3 bases and J by 7 bases, with 17 bases between.